Each of the 5 T cell receptor beta chains below was sequenced from the same sample in a study of blood T cell repertoires in COVID-19. Data came from immunoSEQ multiplex PCR; TCRdb stores just in-frame clones and leaves some out. The table shows roughly 260,000 clones, with about nine tenths occurring only once. Material: peripheral blood. The receptors come from a woman aged 50 to 65 who had recovered from COVID-19.

The chain recombines TRBV5-1 with TRBJ1-2; D gene ambiguous. The germline CDR1 and CDR2 sequences are SGHRS and YFSETQ. This CDR3 spans 13 amino acids. The V end lost 4 bases, the J end lost 7 bases, and 14 bases lay between the germline ends. The CDR3 sequence is CASSASIVAGYTF. The CDR3 region has the DNA TGCGCCAGCAGCGCTTCAATAGTTGCTGGCTACACCTTC.

The chain uses TRBV24-1 and TRBJ2-7; TRBD1 matches 8 bases. CDR3 length equals 13 residues. Per germline, CDR1 KGHDR and CDR2 SFDVKD. After removal of 3 bases from V and 7 bases from J, the junction contained 4 bases not matched to a gene. CDR3 DNA sequence: TGTGCCACCAGTGATCGGACAGGGCGGGAGCAGTACTTC. This translates into CATSDRTGREQYF.

The J gene is TRBJ2-3, the V gene TRBV7-8, with D tentatively TRBD2 (5 bases). Per germline, CDR1 SGHVS and CDR2 FQNEAQ. CDR3 size: 15 residues. The V gene lost 5 bases and the J gene lost 4 bases, with 16 bases spanning the gap. The CDR3 spells CASSAGLSPADTQYF. For the CDR3, the DNA is TGTGCCAGCAGCGCTGGACTTAGCCCTGCAGATACGCAGTATTTT. The whole variable domain, filled in from reference TRBV7-8 and TRBJ2-3, reads GAGVSQSPRYKVAKRGQDVALRCDPISGHVSLFWYQQALGQGPEFLTYFQNEAQLDKSGLPSDRFFAERPEGSVSTLKIQRTQQEDSAVYLCASSAGLSPADTQYFGPGTRLTVL.

The chain carries TRBV28 and TRBJ1-6; possibly TRBD1 for D (5 bases). Germline lookup yields CDR1 MDHEN and CDR2 SYDVKM. Deletions cut 7 bases from V and 6 bases from J, with 10 bases between. The CDR3 totals 13 residues. The CDR3 bases are TGTGCCAGCAAGGCGACAGCTAATTCACCCCTCCACTTT. It is translated as CASKATANSPLHF.

V is TRBV6-2 or TRBV6-3 and J is TRBJ1-5; D might be TRBD1 (5 bases). CDR3 length equals 14 residues. Trimming cost V 2 bases and J 4 bases, with 9 bases left between them. The V gene's germline CDR1 is MNHEY and CDR2 SVGEGT. This CDR3 reads CASSYIQENQPQHF. The DNA of the CDR3 is TGTGCCAGCAGTTACATACAGGAGAATCAGCCCCAGCATTTT.